Below are 9 T cell receptor beta chains sequenced from a single sample in a study of control samples from healthy donors and cancer patients. The repertoire was sequenced with immunoSEQ multiplex PCR; TCRdb's copy has only in-frame clones and lacks some. The table has around 75,000 clones, roughly 92% seen once. The sample was blood. These receptors all come from a woman in her sixties or seventies in good health.

V gene TRBV27 combines with J gene TRBJ1-1; possibly TRBD1 for D (5 bases). This CDR3 region has 15 residues. Germline V gives CDR1 MNHEY, CDR2 SMNVEV (reference sequence). V lost 2 bases, J lost 2 bases, and 12 bases lay in between. CDR3 amino acids: CASSLAQGGNTEAFF. CDR3 DNA: TGTGCCAGCAGTTTAGCCCAGGGTGGAAACACTGAAGCTTTCTTT.

V usage is TRBV7-9 and J usage is TRBJ1-6, with D hard to call. The length of the CDR3 is 12 residues. From germline, CDR1 is SEHNR and CDR2 FQNEAQ (reference sequence). V shed 1 base and J shed 14 bases, with 9 bases lying between them. The chain's CDR3 is CASSLETGSLHF. CDR3 DNA sequence: TGTGCCAGCAGCTTAGAGACCGGATCCCTCCACTTT.

The rearrangement links TRBV13 to TRBJ2-2, with D perhaps TRBD1 (6 bases). The V end was cut by 6 bases, the J end by 7 bases, with 12 bases between. This CDR3 spans 13 amino acids. Germline values: CDR1 PRHDT, CDR2 FYEKMQ (reference sequence). CDR3 in amino acids: CASSTSGVGELFF. The CDR3 bases are TGTGCCAGCAGTACTTCAGGGGTCGGGGAGCTGTTTTTT.

This clone has a single count. This chain joins TRBV7-3 and TRBJ2-1; D remains unclear. V was clipped by 0 bases and J by 0 bases, with 6 bases between them. The CDR3 covers 15 residues. The germline V gene has CDR1 SGHTA and CDR2 FQGTGA. CDR3 sequence: CASSLTRDSYNEQFF. The CDR3 DNA follows: TGTGCCAGCAGCTTAACTCGAGACTCCTACAATGAGCAGTTCTTC. The variable domain in full, with the rest retrieved from reference TRBV7-3 and TRBJ2-1, is GAGVSQTPSNKVTEKGKYVELRCDPISGHTALYWYRQSLGQGPEFLIYFQGTGAADDSGLPNDRFFAVRPEGSVSTLKIQRTERGDSAVYLCASSLTRDSYNEQFFGPGTRLTVL.

This clone was detected once. The chain uses TRBV27 and TRBJ1-4; D is unclear. This CDR3 has 13 residues. Germline V CDR1 and CDR2: MNHEY, SMNVEV (reference sequence). Trimming removed 8 bases from V and 6 bases from J, with 13 bases in between. The CDR3 here is CASRKLDDEKLFF. The CDR3 DNA sequence: TGTGCCAGCCGAAAGCTAGATGATGAAAAACTGTTTTTT. Full variable domain (missing parts from reference TRBV27 and TRBJ1-4): EAQVTQNPRYLITVTGKKLTVTCSQNMNHEYMSWYRQDPGLGLRQIYYSMNVEVTDKGDVPEGYKVSRKEKRNFPLILESPSPNQTSLYFCASRKLDDEKLFFGSGTQLSVL.

The sample holds one count of this clone. The chain carries TRBV5-4 and TRBJ2-3; TRBD2 agrees at 10 bases. Germline lookup yields CDR1 SGHNT and CDR2 YYREEE (reference sequence). V lost 4 bases, J lost 0 bases, and 2 bases stayed unmatched. This CDR3 spans 15 amino acids. The CDR3 loop is CASSRTSGSTDTQYF. The DNA for the CDR3 is TGTGCCAGCAGCAGGACTAGCGGAAGCACAGATACGCAGTATTTT.

CDR3 sequence: CASSRQGVENTIYF. CDR3 DNA: TGTGCCAGCAGCCGACAGGGGGTTGAAAACACCATATATTTT. The V and J genes are TRBV11-2 and TRBJ1-3; 9 positions agree with TRBD1. This CDR3 region has 14 residues. CDR1 and CDR2 (germline): SGHAT, FQNNGV. V was clipped by 5 bases and J by 6 bases; unmatched bases: 5.

The chain links TRBV5-5 to TRBJ2-7; the D gene could be TRBD1 or TRBD2 (6 bases each). V was cut by 2 bases and J by 6 bases, with 9 bases left in between. CDR3 size: 12 residues. Germline CDR1 and CDR2: SGHKS and YYEKEE (reference sequence). CDR3 region: CASSFRGREQYF. CDR3 sequence (DNA): TGTGCCAGCAGCTTCCGGGGGCGCGAGCAGTACTTC.

The CDR3 region has the DNA TGTGCCAGCACCCCGGGCGGGGACAGGAACACTGAAGCTTTCTTT. It codes for CASTPGGDRNTEAFF. V is TRBV28 and J is TRBJ1-1; 7 nucleotides agree with TRBD1. There are 15 residues in the CDR3. Germline CDR1 is MDHEN and CDR2 is SYDVKM. Trimming cost V 7 bases and J 1 base; bases outside gene matches: 9.